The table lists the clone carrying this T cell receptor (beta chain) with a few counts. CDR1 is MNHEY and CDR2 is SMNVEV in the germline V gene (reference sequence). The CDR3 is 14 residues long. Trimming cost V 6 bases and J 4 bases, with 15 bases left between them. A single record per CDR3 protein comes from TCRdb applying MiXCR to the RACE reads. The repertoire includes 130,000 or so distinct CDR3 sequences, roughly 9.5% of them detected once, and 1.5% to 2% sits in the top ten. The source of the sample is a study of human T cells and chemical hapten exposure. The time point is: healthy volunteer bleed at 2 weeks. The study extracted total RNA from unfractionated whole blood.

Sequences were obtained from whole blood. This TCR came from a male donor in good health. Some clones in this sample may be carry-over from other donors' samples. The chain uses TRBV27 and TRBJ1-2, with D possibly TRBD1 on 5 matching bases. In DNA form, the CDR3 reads TGTGCCAGCAGAGACACCGGGGGAAGCTATGGCTACACCTTC. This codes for CASRDTGGSYGYTF.